Following are 9 T cell receptor beta chains from one sample sequenced in a study of cytomegalovirus exposure and HLA in healthy donors. Use of 60 Vbeta and 13 Jbeta primers characterized the PCR. Profiled with immunoSEQ multiplex PCR; TCRdb holds only in-frame clones, not every one. This sample's table has 65,000 to 80,000 clones. Source material: PBMCs. These receptors were collected from a man aged 25-45 years in good health and CMV-seronegative.

The chain joins TRBV11-1 to TRBJ2-5; TRBD1 agrees at 7 bases. V dropped 6 bases and J dropped 7; count of bases not matched to a gene: 8. Germline CDR1 is SGHAT and CDR2 is FQDESV (reference sequence). The length of the CDR3 is 13 residues. The CDR3 nucleotides read TGTGCCAGCAGAGAAGGGGGCGCGGGGACCCAGTACTTC. This encodes CASREGGAGTQYF. The whole variable domain, filled in from reference TRBV11-1 and TRBJ2-5, reads EAEVAQSPRYKITEKSQAVAFWCDPISGHATLYWYRQILGQGPELLVQFQDESVVDDSQLPKDRFSAERLKGVDSTLKIQPAELGDSAMYLCASREGGAGTQYFGPGTRLLVL.

The rearrangement joins TRBV19 to TRBJ2-5; a possible D gene is TRBD2 (6 bases). V gave up 3 bases and J gave up 0 bases, with 14 bases separating them. The germline gives CDR1 LNHDA, CDR2 SQIVND (reference sequence). The CDR3 loop spans 16 amino acids. CDR3 DNA: TGTGCCAGTAGTATGCGTCGTGGGGGGTACCAAGAGACCCAGTACTTC. The encoded protein is CASSMRRGGYQETQYF.

The V gene is TRBV7-2, the J gene TRBJ2-1, with 10 positions matching TRBD2. This CDR3 is 16 amino acids long. V shed 2 bases and J 5 bases; nucleotides not matched to a gene: 6. Germline values: CDR1 SGHTA, CDR2 FQGNSA. CDR3 in DNA: TGTGCCAGCAGCTTATGGTCACTAGCGGGGAACAATGAGCAGTTCTTC. Translation: CASSLWSLAGNNEQFF.

This chain connects TRBV7-2 to TRBJ2-5; 7 positions agree with TRBD2. This CDR3 spans 14 amino acids. Trimming removed 3 bases from V and 1 base from J; junction bases left unmatched: 2. Per the germline V gene, CDR1 is SGHTA and CDR2 is FQGNSA. The CDR3 is CASSFGGSQETQYF. Written as DNA, the CDR3 is TGTGCCAGCAGCTTCGGGGGGTCCCAAGAGACCCAGTACTTC.

The J gene is TRBJ2-3, the V gene TRBV27, with a weak D call TRBD2 (6 bases). This CDR3 has 15 residues. The germline gives CDR1 MNHEY, CDR2 SMNVEV (reference sequence). The V gene lost 0 bases and the J gene lost 0 bases, with 7 bases spanning the gap. CDR3 region: CASSLSGTSTDTQYF. The CDR3 DNA reads as TGTGCCAGCAGTTTATCAGGGACTAGCACAGATACGCAGTATTTT.

The gene calls are TRBV4-3 and TRBJ2-3, with D unclear. Germline V gives CDR1 LGHNA, CDR2 YSLEER. CDR3 size: 15 residues. V gave up 4 bases and J gave up 0 bases, with 11 bases separating them. CDR3 DNA: TGCGCCAGCAGCCCCCGAGCTACTAGCACAGATACGCAGTATTTT. Amino acid sequence: CASSPRATSTDTQYF.

This chain joins TRBV15 and TRBJ2-1; the D gene is possibly TRBD1 (8 bases). The CDR3 sequence is 15 residues long. Germline assignment: CDR1 LNHNV and CDR2 YYDKDF (reference sequence). Trimming took 5 bases from V and 5 from J, leaving 16 bases between them. The CDR3 reads CATSGNRGGNNEQFF. The CDR3 region has the DNA TGTGCCACCAGCGGAAACAGGGGGGGAAACAATGAGCAGTTCTTC.

The genes are TRBV4-3 and TRBJ2-1; 7 bases are a match to TRBD2. This CDR3 region has 16 residues. Looked up from germline, CDR1 is LGHNA and CDR2 is YSLEER. The junction had 10 bases not matched to a gene; V was cut back by 0 bases and J by 8 bases. CDR3 bases: TGCGCCAGCAGCCAAGACTTCGGCGGGGGAGCATATGAGCAGTTCTTC. Encoded protein: CASSQDFGGGAYEQFF.

This sequence joins TRBV9 and TRBJ2-2; D may be TRBD2 (5 bases). The CDR3 has 17 amino acids. The V end lost 0 bases, the J end lost 1 base, and 13 bases lay between the germline ends. The germline CDR1 and CDR2 sequences are SGDLS and YYNGEE. The CDR3 sequence: CASSVALEGLNTGELFF. The CDR3 DNA is TGTGCCAGCAGCGTAGCTCTTGAAGGACTGAACACCGGGGAGCTGTTTTTT.